This TCR beta chain was captured in a study of blood T cell repertoires in COVID-19. Overall study context: The United States, Italy and Spain were the sources of the acute and convalescent COVID-19 samples. Sources were T cells, B-cell-depleted T cells, or PBMCs; the material itself was cDNA or gDNA.

In the authors' workflow: Using reference gene primer amplification, nucleated cell counts were estimated. Data came from immunoSEQ multiplex PCR; TCRdb stores just in-frame clones and leaves some out. Clone size and V and J calls were adopted from that table, with D and trimming inferred from the DNA. The sample shows around 200,000 clones, about 83% of them seen only once. V gave up 1 base and J gave up 6 bases; unmatched junction bases: 5. The CDR3 is made up of 15 amino acids. CDR1 is SGHDT, CDR2 YYEEEE, per germline. The sequencing sample was made of peripheral blood. The rearrangement uses TRBV5-6 and TRBJ1-5; TRBD1 matches 9 bases. The sequence was obtained from a man in his 60s who had recovered from COVID-19. This CDR3 is CASSLRDRAFQPQHF. The CDR3 DNA follows: TGTGCCAGCAGCTTGCGGGACAGGGCTTTTCAGCCCCAGCATTTT.